Following are 19 T cell receptor beta chains from one sample sequenced in a study of cytomegalovirus exposure and HLA in healthy donors. The PCR ran on 60 Vbeta and 13 Jbeta primers. Repertoires were generated with immunoSEQ multiplex PCR, while TCRdb's copy carries only in-frame clones and drops some. The sample lists about 150,000 clones, about 68% seen once, with under 2.5% in the top ten. Source material: PBMCs. These receptors all stem from a young man in good health and CMV-seronegative.

The rearrangement uses TRBV6-1 and TRBJ2-1; 7 bases fit TRBD2. The ends lost 5 bases at V and 4 bases at J; junction bases unmatched: 5. CDR1 and CDR2 (germline): MNHNS, SASEGT. The CDR3 runs 14 residues. This CDR3 reads CASSSSGEYNEQFF. The CDR3 DNA sequence: TGTGCCAGCAGTTCCAGCGGGGAGTACAATGAGCAGTTCTTC.

V gene TRBV4-2 combines with J gene TRBJ1-2, with D unclear. CDR1 and CDR2 (germline): LGHNA, YNFKEQ. Between the trimmed V and J ends, which lost 1 base and 6 bases, there was a span of 9 bases. The CDR3 consists of 13 residues. The CDR3, as DNA: TGTGCCAGCAGCCAAGTTGGAGGTGATGGCTACACCTTC. This sequence encodes CASSQVGGDGYTF.

The chain has TRBV5-1 and TRBJ2-1; 12 nucleotides agree with TRBD1. The V gene end was trimmed by 0 bases and the J gene end by 6 bases; junction bases not matched to a gene: 4. The CDR3 spans 16 residues. Germline V gene sequence: CDR1 SGHRS, CDR2 YFSETQ. The CDR3 nucleotides are TGCGCCAGCAGCTTGGTGGGGACAGGGGGCTTCAATGAGCAGTTCTTC. Protein: CASSLVGTGGFNEQFF.

The chain couples TRBV7-9 to TRBJ2-3; TRBD2 matches 13 bases. This CDR3 is 19 amino acids long. Germline V gene lookup returns CDR1 SEHNR and CDR2 FQNEAQ (reference sequence). V dropped 4 bases and J dropped 6; count of bases not matched to a gene: 16. CDR3 DNA: TGTGCCAGCAGCTCCCTATTCCTGACTAGCGGGGGGAATAGGGATACGCAGTATTTT. Amino acids: CASSSLFLTSGGNRDTQYF.

This chain connects TRBV28 to TRBJ1-4; D not resolved. CDR1 and CDR2 (germline): MDHEN, SYDVKM. Trimming shortened V by 3 bases and J by 8 bases, and 10 bases separated the two germline ends. There are 13 residues in the CDR3. The CDR3 coding sequence is TGTGCCAGCAGTTTGGCAGCGGGGGAAAAACTGTTTTTT. It translates to CASSLAAGEKLFF.

This chain connects TRBV28 to TRBJ2-7; D might be TRBD2 (6 bases). The CDR3 extends over 13 amino acids. The germline CDR1 and CDR2 sequences are MDHEN and SYDVKM. The germline V and J ends were trimmed by 3 bases and 5 bases, with 11 bases remaining between them. In DNA form, the CDR3 reads TGTGCCAGCAGTTTCGTACTAGCCCACGAGCAGTACTTC. Translating gives CASSFVLAHEQYF.

The chain carries TRBV18 and TRBJ1-1; TRBD1 is a possible D gene (5 bases). V was trimmed by 2 bases and J by 1 base, leaving 11 bases between them. The germline CDR1 and CDR2 sequences are KGHSH and LQKENI. This CDR3 has 15 residues. The CDR3 loop is CASSPMGTRNTEAFF. The CDR3 nucleotides read TGTGCCAGCTCACCAATGGGGACTAGGAACACTGAAGCTTTCTTT.

V usage is TRBV6-1 and J usage is TRBJ2-3; TRBD1 aligns across 9 bases. The V gene end was trimmed by 6 bases and the J gene end by 3 bases; junction bases not matched to a gene: 4. Germline V gives CDR1 MNHNS, CDR2 SASEGT. The CDR3 spans 14 residues. CDR3 nucleotides: TGTGCCAGCAGGGGACAGGGAGGAACAGATACGCAGTATTTT. This encodes CASRGQGGTDTQYF.

This chain joins TRBV6-1 and TRBJ1-4, with a weak D call TRBD1 (5 bases). Trimming shortened V by 3 bases and J by 5 bases, and 16 bases separated the two germline ends. The CDR3 is made up of 16 amino acids. Germline values: CDR1 MNHNS, CDR2 SASEGT. The CDR3 bases are TGTGCCAGCAGTGATGTAAGGGGATACCTAAATGAAAAACTGTTTTTT. Amino acid sequence: CASSDVRGYLNEKLFF.

The J gene is TRBJ2-3, the V gene TRBV15; 8 nucleotides align to TRBD1. Germline V CDR1 and CDR2: LNHNV, YYDKDF (reference sequence). V was clipped by 5 bases and J by 7 bases; unmatched bases: 5. This CDR3 spans 13 amino acids. The CDR3 loop reads CATSAWDRNTQYF. In nucleotides, the CDR3 is TGTGCCACCAGCGCCTGGGACAGGAATACGCAGTATTTT.

CDR3 protein: CASSQSTGGVTEAFF. CDR3 sequence (DNA): TGTGCCAGCAGCCAATCCACAGGGGGCGTCACTGAAGCTTTCTTT. V gene TRBV7-2 combines with J gene TRBJ1-1; 9 bases map to TRBD1. This CDR3 is built from 15 residues. CDR1 is SGHTA and CDR2 is FQGNSA in the germline V gene. Unmatched junction bases numbered 8, after V lost 5 bases and J lost 4 bases.

The genes are TRBV7-6 and TRBJ2-7; the match to TRBD2 covers 12 bases. This CDR3 has 15 amino acids. Germline V gives CDR1 SGHVS, CDR2 FNYEAQ. After removal of 4 bases from V and 2 bases from J, the junction contained 3 bases not matched to a gene. CDR3 loop: CASSSGLAGTYEQYF. The DNA of the CDR3 is TGTGCCAGCAGCTCCGGACTAGCGGGGACCTACGAGCAGTACTTC.

The chain links TRBV5-6 to TRBJ1-4; the D gene is possibly TRBD1 (5 bases). The V and J ends lost 2 bases and 0 bases respectively, with 17 bases between them. The CDR3 runs to 18 residues. Germline V gene data show CDR1 as SGHDT and CDR2 as YYEEEE. The CDR3, as DNA: TGTGCCAGCAGCTTTGCTCCTCACACAGGTGCAACTAATGAAAAACTGTTTTTT. Its translation: CASSFAPHTGATNEKLFF. Looking up the rest from reference TRBV5-6 and TRBJ1-4 gives the full variable domain: DAGVTQSPTHLIKTRGQQVTLRCSPKSGHDTVSWYQQALGQGPQFIFQYYEEEERQRGNFPDRFSGHQFPNYSSELNVNALLLGDSALYLCASSFAPHTGATNEKLFFGSGTQLSVL.

The chain joins TRBV15 to TRBJ2-1; perhaps TRBD2 as D (5 bases). This CDR3 spans 12 amino acids. V lost 0 bases to trimming and J lost 13 bases, with 10 bases between them. CDR1 and CDR2 from the germline V gene are LNHNV and YYDKDF (reference sequence). CDR3 in amino acids: CATSRDGSSQFF. The CDR3 DNA reads as TGTGCCACCAGCAGAGATGGGAGCTCACAGTTCTTC.

The chain couples TRBV5-1 to TRBJ2-5; TRBD2 agrees at 7 bases. Germline-derived CDR1 and CDR2 are SGHRS and YFSETQ. With 0 bases clipped from V and 1 base from J, the junction kept 3 bases outside the gene matches. The CDR3 sequence is 15 residues long. DNA of the CDR3: TGCGCCAGCAGCTTGGCCCCTAGCGGCCAAGAGACCCAGTACTTC. Residues: CASSLAPSGQETQYF.

The rearrangement joins TRBV18 to TRBJ1-1; D not certain. Germline CDR1 reads KGHSH; CDR2 reads LQKENI. The length of the CDR3 is 13 residues. The ends were cut back, 3 bases at V and 1 base at J, with 6 bases in the middle. The CDR3 region is CASSPPENTEAFF. As DNA, the CDR3 is TGTGCCAGCTCACCCCCAGAGAACACTGAAGCTTTCTTT.

The chain carries TRBV5-4 and TRBJ1-2; a possible D gene is TRBD1 (6 bases). Germline V lookup: CDR1 SGHNT, CDR2 YYREEE (reference sequence). CDR3 length: 14 residues. The V end lost 2 bases, the J end lost 8 bases, and 16 bases lay between the germline ends. The CDR3 DNA follows: TGTGCCAGCAGCTTAGGGGGATTTGATGTCGGCTACACCTTC. Its protein is CASSLGGFDVGYTF.

The chain employs TRBV7-9 and TRBJ2-3; the D gene is possibly TRBD2 (5 bases). Germline values: CDR1 SEHNR, CDR2 FQNEAQ (reference sequence). The CDR3 covers 15 residues. V lost 4 bases, J lost 3 bases, and 14 bases lay in between. CDR3 coding DNA: TGTGCCAGCAGCTCCCGCTTAGCGACGACAGATACGCAGTATTTT. Translated, it gives CASSSRLATTDTQYF.

The gene calls are TRBV5-1 and TRBJ2-3; possibly TRBD2 for D (6 bases). The CDR3 covers 15 residues. Germline assignment: CDR1 SGHRS and CDR2 YFSETQ. Trimming cost V 4 bases and J 0 bases, with 12 bases left between them. The DNA for the CDR3 is TGCGCCAGCAGCGCGGGACTTACTAGCACAGATACGCAGTATTTT. It codes for CASSAGLTSTDTQYF.